The 21 T cell receptor beta chains below were found in one sample sequenced in a study of shared clonotypes between healthy human individuals. Method: immunoSEQ multiplex PCR; TCRdb's copy keeps in-frame clones and lacks some. The data contain 70,000 to 95,000 clones, 50% to 70% of them singletons. The sequenced material came from memory CD8+ T cells sorted from blood. Subset specified: CD45RO+ cells pooled with CCR7-negative TemRA cells. These receptors all stem from a man younger than 40 in good health.

CDR3 region: CASRPGFTSNQPQHF. DNA for the CDR3: TGTGCCAGCAGACCAGGGTTCACGAGCAATCAGCCCCAGCATTTT. The genes are TRBV6-6 and TRBJ1-5, with D possibly matching TRBD1 (5 bases). This CDR3 has 15 residues. With 6 bases removed from V and 1 base from J, the gap between germline ends came to 13 bases. Germline CDR1 and CDR2: MNHNY and SVGAGI (reference sequence).

CDR3 DNA sequence: TGTGCCAGCAGCAAAGAAGGTCGGCTTCCCGGAAATTGCTGCCGTCCCTCTGGGGCCAACGTCCTGACTTTC. It translates to CASSKEGRLPGNCCRPSGANVLTF. The chain carries TRBV21-1 and TRBJ2-6. TRBV21-1 is noted as a pseudogene. The CDR3 loop spans 24 amino acids.

V and J are TRBV7-8 and TRBJ2-7; D perhaps matches TRBD1 (8 bases). CDR1 and CDR2 (germline): SGHVS, FQNEAQ. Trimming removed 4 bases from V and 3 bases from J, with 16 bases in between. The CDR3 consists of 15 residues. CDR3 protein: CASSSSGQGFYEQYF. The CDR3 bases are TGTGCCAGCAGCTCTAGCGGACAGGGTTTCTACGAGCAGTACTTC.

This chain links TRBV27 with TRBJ1-2; no definite D call. The germline V gene encodes CDR1 MNHEY and CDR2 SMNVEV (reference sequence). The CDR3 sequence is 15 residues long. V shed 3 bases and J shed 6 bases, with 17 bases lying between them. CDR3 sequence: CASSLTQAFLNGYTF. The DNA of the CDR3 is TGTGCCAGCAGTTTGACGCAGGCTTTTTTGAATGGCTACACCTTC.

The V and J genes are TRBV5-1 and TRBJ2-3; D tentatively reads TRBD1 or TRBD2 (5 bases each). Trimming took off 2 bases at V and 6 bases at J, with 16 bases between the two ends. The CDR3 is made up of 15 amino acids. Germline lookup yields CDR1 SGHRS and CDR2 YFSETQ. CDR3 nucleotides: TGCGCCAGCAGCTTAGACGGGGCCCTTATTGATACGCAGTATTTT. Protein sequence: CASSLDGALIDTQYF. Full variable domain (missing parts from reference TRBV5-1 and TRBJ2-3): KAGVTQTPRYLIKTRGQQVTLSCSPISGHRSVSWYQQTPGQGLQFLFEYFSETQRNKGNFPGRFSGRQFSNSRSEMNVSTLELGDSALYLCASSLDGALIDTQYFGPGTRLTVL.

The CDR3 spells CASSQVDLAGVGNEQFF. The CDR3 DNA reads as TGCGCCAGCAGCCAAGTTGACTTAGCGGGAGTAGGCAATGAGCAGTTCTTC. V usage is TRBV4-1 and J usage is TRBJ2-1, with TRBD2 matching 9 bases. Trimming took 1 base from V and 6 from J; bases not matched to a gene: 10. CDR3 length equals 17 residues. The germline gives CDR1 MGHRA, CDR2 YSYEKL.

The sample holds many counts of this clone. The chain couples TRBV6-1 to TRBJ2-2; no reliable D call. This CDR3 is built from 14 residues. Trimming took 2 bases from V and 3 from J, leaving 7 bases between them. Germline V lookup: CDR1 MNHNS, CDR2 SASEGT. CDR3 protein: CASSESDDTGELFF. CDR3 bases: TGTGCCAGCAGTGAATCTGATGACACCGGGGAGCTGTTTTTT.

This chain connects TRBV28 to TRBJ2-3; 8 bases align to TRBD2. The V segment lost 10 bases and the J segment 5 bases; nucleotides outside the gene matches: 17. This CDR3 comprises 16 residues. Germline lookup yields CDR1 MDHEN and CDR2 SYDVKM. The CDR3 bases are TGTGCCACGCTAATAGGGAGCGGGAGAAGGGTAGATACGCAGTATTTT. Its protein product is CATLIGSGRRVDTQYF.

The count of this clone is one. V gene TRBV7-2 combines with J gene TRBJ2-2, with 7 nucleotides matching TRBD2. Germline V gene sequence: CDR1 SGHTA, CDR2 FQGNSA. The CDR3 has 13 amino acids. The V segment lost 4 bases and the J segment 6 bases; nucleotides outside the gene matches: 2. The CDR3 protein is CASSSTSPGELFF. In DNA, the CDR3 is TGTGCCAGCAGCTCGACTAGCCCCGGGGAGCTGTTTTTT.

The chain is built from TRBV5-6 and TRBJ2-2, with a possible D match to TRBD2 (5 bases). The V gene's germline CDR1 is SGHDT and CDR2 YYEEEE. Trimming shortened V by 2 bases and J by 4 bases, and 12 bases separated the two germline ends. This CDR3 is 15 amino acids long. In DNA form, the CDR3 reads TGTGCCAGCAGCTTCGGACTCTCCGTCACCGGGGAGCTGTTTTTT. It translates to CASSFGLSVTGELFF.

The chain couples TRBV4-3 to TRBJ1-1, with 11 bases identical to TRBD1. The ends lost 2 bases at V and 5 bases at J; junction bases unmatched: 10. Germline CDR1 reads LGHNA; CDR2 reads YSLEER. CDR3 size: 17 residues. The CDR3, as DNA: TGCGCCAGCAGCCAACCGATTCCGGGACAGGGGGGGACTGAAGCTTTCTTT. Protein product: CASSQPIPGQGGTEAFF.

This clone showed up just a few times. The chain recombines TRBV29-1 with TRBJ2-2; D unclear. V gave up 5 bases and J gave up 5 bases, with 12 bases separating them. This CDR3 is built from 13 residues. Germline assignment: CDR1 SQVTM and CDR2 ANQGSEA. CDR3 region: CSVQGLGTGELFF. The CDR3 bases are TGCAGCGTTCAAGGATTGGGGACCGGGGAGCTGTTTTTT.

The rearrangement links TRBV25-1 to TRBJ2-7, with D tentatively TRBD1 (5 bases). Germline CDR1 is MGHDK and CDR2 is SYGVNS. The V end lost 3 bases, the J end lost 0 bases, and 6 bases lay between the germline ends. The CDR3 is 13 amino acids. The DNA of the CDR3 is TGTGCCAGCAGTGAGGGGCACTCCTACGAGCAGTACTTC. Its translation is CASSEGHSYEQYF.

This clone has at least ten counts. The chain couples TRBV6-1 to TRBJ2-7, with D unclear. CDR1 and CDR2 from the germline V gene are MNHNS and SASEGT. The CDR3 covers 15 residues. Trimming took off 2 bases at V and 0 bases at J, with 11 bases between the two ends. The CDR3 bases are TGTGCCAGCAGTGAATTAGAGAATAACTCCTACGAGCAGTACTTC. Amino acid sequence: CASSELENNSYEQYF.

J is TRBJ2-7 and V is TRBV5-6; no reliable D call. CDR1 and CDR2 (germline): SGHDT, YYEEEE. V was cut by 4 bases and J by 3 bases, with 14 bases left in between. The CDR3 has 14 residues. DNA of the CDR3: TGTGCCAGCAGCCGCGGCCAGTTGAGCTACGAGCAGTACTTC. Translated, it gives CASSRGQLSYEQYF.

The chain carries TRBV6-1 and TRBJ1-1; D gene uncertain. In germline, CDR1 is MNHNS, CDR2 SASEGT. The CDR3 covers 12 residues. Trimming pared 4 bases from V and 3 bases from J, leaving 6 bases between. In nucleotides, the CDR3 is TGTGCCAGCAGTGCCTATTACACTGAAGCTTTCTTT. Its protein is CASSAYYTEAFF.

This chain uses TRBV13 with TRBJ1-1; TRBD1 agrees at 7 bases. Per the germline V gene, CDR1 is PRHDT and CDR2 is FYEKMQ (reference sequence). The length of the CDR3 is 17 residues. With 1 base clipped from V and 3 bases from J, the junction kept 11 bases outside the gene matches. Here the CDR3 reads CASSLAKYRGSDTEAFF. Written as DNA, the CDR3 is TGTGCCAGCAGCTTAGCGAAATACAGGGGATCAGACACTGAAGCTTTCTTT. Full variable domain (remainder filled in from reference TRBV13 and TRBJ1-1): AAGVIQSPRHLIKEKRETATLKCYPIPRHDTVYWYQQGPGQDPQFLISFYEKMQSDKGSIPDRFSAQQFSDYHSELNMSSLELGDSALYFCASSLAKYRGSDTEAFFGQGTRLTVV.

The rearrangement uses TRBV5-6 and TRBJ1-1; 8 positions agree with TRBD1. Germline CDR1 and CDR2: SGHDT and YYEEEE. This CDR3 is 13 amino acids long. V was pared by 4 bases and J by 4 bases, with 3 bases of the junction left unmatched. CDR3 in DNA: TGTGCCAGCAGCCGCACAGGGGGCACTGAAGCTTTCTTT. As protein: CASSRTGGTEAFF.

The rearrangement uses TRBV10-2 and TRBJ2-6, with TRBD2 matching 8 bases. J was trimmed by 8 bases and V by 6 bases; bases with no gene match: 9. From germline, CDR1 is WSHSY and CDR2 SAAADI. The length of the CDR3 is 15 residues. As DNA, the CDR3 is TGCGCCAGCAGCCCCGGGAGGGGGTATTCCAACGTCCTGACTTTC. Encoded protein: CASSPGRGYSNVLTF.

The gene calls are TRBV6-1 and TRBJ2-7; D is unclear. There are 14 residues in the CDR3. Germline CDR1 is MNHNS and CDR2 is SASEGT. The V gene lost 7 bases and the J gene lost 2 bases, with 15 bases spanning the gap. CDR3 nucleotides: TGTGCCAGCACCCGACTCTCTGGGGCCTACGAGCAGTACTTC. It is translated as CASTRLSGAYEQYF.

J is TRBJ2-7 and V is TRBV5-5; 7 nucleotides match TRBD1. Germline V gene lookup returns CDR1 SGHKS and CDR2 YYEKEE (reference sequence). J was trimmed by 2 bases and V by 6 bases; bases with no gene match: 11. The CDR3 is 15 residues long. CDR3 sequence reads: CASNPGDRVAYEQYF. In DNA, the CDR3 is TGTGCCAGCAACCCCGGAGACAGGGTGGCCTACGAGCAGTACTTC.